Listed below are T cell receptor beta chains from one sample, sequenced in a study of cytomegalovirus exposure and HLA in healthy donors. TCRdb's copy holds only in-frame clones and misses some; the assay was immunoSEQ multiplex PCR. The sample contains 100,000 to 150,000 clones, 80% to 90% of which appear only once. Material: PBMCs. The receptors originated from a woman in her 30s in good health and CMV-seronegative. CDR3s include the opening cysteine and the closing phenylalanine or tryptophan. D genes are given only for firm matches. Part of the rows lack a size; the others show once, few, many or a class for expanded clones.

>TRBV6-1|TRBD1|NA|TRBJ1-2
CASSATAGGNYGYTF
TGTGCCAGCAGTGCTACAGCAGGGGGCAACTATGGCTACACCTTC
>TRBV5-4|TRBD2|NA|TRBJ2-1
CASRQAGTSGRNYEQFF
TGTGCCAGCAGACAAGCCGGGACTAGCGGGAGGAACTATGAGCAGTTCTTC
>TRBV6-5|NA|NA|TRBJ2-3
CASRTIGTDTQYF
TGTGCCAGCCGGACTATCGGCACAGATACGCAGTATTTT
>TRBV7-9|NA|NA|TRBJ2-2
CASSLNQGPTGELFF
TGTGCCAGCAGCTTAAACCAGGGGCCCACCGGGGAGCTGTTTTTT
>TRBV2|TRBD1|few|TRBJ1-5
CASRLQGVSNQPQHF
TGTGCCAGCAGATTACAGGGGGTTAGCAATCAGCCCCAGCATTTT
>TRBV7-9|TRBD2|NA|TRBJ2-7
CSSALGASGDYYEQYF
TGTTCCAGCGCCCTCGGGGCTAGCGGGGACTACTACGAGCAGTACTTC
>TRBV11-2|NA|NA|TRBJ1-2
CASSFLDRANYGYTF
TGTGCCAGCAGCTTCCTGGATCGGGCTAACTATGGCTACACCTTC
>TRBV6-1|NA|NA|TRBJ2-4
CASRSQGGIQYF
TGTGCCAGCAGGTCTCAGGGTGGCATTCAGTACTTC
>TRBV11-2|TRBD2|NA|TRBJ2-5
CASSFNGLGISETQYF
TGTGCCAGCAGTTTCAACGGACTAGGGATCTCGGAGACCCAGTACTTC
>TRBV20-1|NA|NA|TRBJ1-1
CSVRENTEAFF
TGCAGTGTTCGGGAGAACACTGAAGCTTTCTTT
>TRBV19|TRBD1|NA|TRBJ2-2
CASSTGQGHTGELFF
TGTGCCAGTTCAACGGGACAGGGGCACACCGGGGAGCTGTTTTTT
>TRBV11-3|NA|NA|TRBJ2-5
CASSLGVAPRETQYF
TGTGCCAGCAGCTTGGGTGTAGCCCCAAGAGAGACCCAGTACTTC
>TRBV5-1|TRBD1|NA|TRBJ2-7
CASSGTGTGVGEQYF
TGCGCCAGCAGCGGAACCGGGACAGGGGTAGGCGAGCAGTACTTC
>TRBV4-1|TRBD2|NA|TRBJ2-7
CASSHLSGKSYEQYF
TGCGCCAGCAGCCACCTTAGCGGGAAATCCTACGAGCAGTACTTC
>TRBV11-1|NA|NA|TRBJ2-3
CASSLVTGGSTDTQYF
TGTGCCAGCAGCTTAGTGACAGGCGGTAGCACAGATACGCAGTATTTT
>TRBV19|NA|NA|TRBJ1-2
CASSNLQGGTYGYTF
TGTGCCAGTAGTAATCTGCAGGGAGGGACATATGGCTACACCTTC
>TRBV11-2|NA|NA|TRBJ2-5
CASSLDRETQYF
TGTGCCAGCAGCTTAGATCGTGAGACCCAGTACTTC
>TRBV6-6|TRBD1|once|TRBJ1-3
CASIGTEGNTIYF
TGTGCCAGCATAGGGACAGAAGGAAACACCATATATTTT
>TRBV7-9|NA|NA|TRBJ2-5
CASSLRGRGETQYF
TGTGCCAGCAGCCTCAGGGGTCGGGGAGAGACCCAGTACTTC
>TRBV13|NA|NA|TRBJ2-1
CASSLGGRGKKNNEQFF
TGTGCCAGCAGCTTAGGAGGCAGGGGCAAAAAAAACAATGAGCAGTTCTTC
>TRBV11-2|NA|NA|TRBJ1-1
CASSLGTRATLNTEAFF
TGTGCCAGCAGCTTAGGTACGAGGGCGACCTTGAACACTGAAGCTTTCTTT
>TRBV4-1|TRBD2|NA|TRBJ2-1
CASSLSGLAYNEQFF
TGCGCCAGCAGCCTGTCGGGACTAGCCTACAATGAGCAGTTCTTC